What follows are 29 T cell receptor beta chains derived from one specimen sequenced in a study of beta chain features in type 1 diabetes. Every isolated RNA sample was fully reverse transcribed, so sequencing captured expressed TCRB transcripts. This table comes from immunoSEQ multiplex PCR, and its TCRdb copy is limited to in-frame clones, with some not included. The data show around 140,000 clones, 10% seen once. Sequencing was done on a sample of naive CD4+ T cells from blood. These receptors were taken from a young man in good health.

This clone has more than one count but fewer than ten. The rearrangement uses TRBV6-1 and TRBJ2-3, with a possible D match to TRBD2 (6 bases). The CDR3 has 13 amino acids. Germline values: CDR1 MNHNS, CDR2 SASEGT. V was clipped by 0 bases and J by 6 bases, with 7 bases between them. The CDR3: CASSEAGGDTQYF. The CDR3 coding sequence is TGTGCCAGCAGTGAAGCGGGAGGTGATACGCAGTATTTT.

The chain joins TRBV4-3 to TRBJ1-2, with 9 bases matching TRBD1. Germline CDR1 reads LGHNA; CDR2 reads YSLEER. The length of the CDR3 is 16 residues. The V segment lost 2 bases and the J segment 6 bases; nucleotides outside the gene matches: 10. DNA of the CDR3: TGCGCCAGCAGCCAACGACTCGGACAGGGGAAGCATGGCTACACCTTC. This sequence encodes CASSQRLGQGKHGYTF.

This clone showed up just a few times. The chain is built from TRBV6-5 and TRBJ1-5; 7 bases align to TRBD1. CDR3 size: 13 residues. The junction had 5 bases not matched to a gene; V was cut back by 5 bases and J by 7 bases. CDR1 MNHEY and CDR2 SVGAGI come from the germline V gene. Here the CDR3 DNA reads TGTGCCAGCAGTCGGACAGGTGGACAGCCCCAGCATTTT. Protein: CASSRTGGQPQHF.

The sample holds a few counts of this clone. V usage is TRBV7-2 and J usage is TRBJ2-7; 8 bases map to TRBD2. Germline CDR1 and CDR2: SGHTA and FQGNSA. The CDR3 extends over 14 amino acids. The V and J ends lost 2 bases and 4 bases, in that order; junction bases with no gene match: 4. The chain's CDR3 is CASSLLSGGYEQYF. In DNA form, the CDR3 reads TGTGCCAGCAGCTTATTAAGCGGGGGTTACGAGCAGTACTTC.

This clone has only a few counts. In DNA, the CDR3 is TGTGCCAGCAGCGACTGGACTAGCGGGAGATCCACAGATACGCAGTATTTT. Encoded protein: CASSDWTSGRSTDTQYF. The chain couples TRBV9 to TRBJ2-3, with TRBD2 matching over 13 bases. V was pared by 3 bases and J by 2 bases, with 6 bases of the junction left unmatched. Germline lookup yields CDR1 SGDLS and CDR2 YYNGEE. This CDR3 has 17 residues. Looking up the rest from reference TRBV9 and TRBJ2-3 gives the full variable domain: DSGVTQTPKHLITATGQRVTLRCSPRSGDLSVYWYQQSLDQGLQFLIQYYNGEERAKGNILERFSAQQFPDLHSELNLSSLELGDSALYFCASSDWTSGRSTDTQYFGPGTRLTVL.

The chain combines TRBV5-1 with TRBJ2-7; TRBD1 is a possible D gene (5 bases). The germline CDR1 and CDR2 sequences are SGHRS and YFSETQ. Trimming removed 0 bases from V and 0 bases from J, with 19 bases in between. This CDR3 contains 18 residues. The CDR3 coding sequence is TGCGCCAGCAGCTTGGGGGGCTTTGAGGCAATGAGCTCCTACGAGCAGTACTTC. Its protein product is CASSLGGFEAMSSYEQYF. Full variable domain (remainder filled in from reference TRBV5-1 and TRBJ2-7): KAGVTQTPRYLIKTRGQQVTLSCSPISGHRSVSWYQQTPGQGLQFLFEYFSETQRNKGNFPGRFSGRQFSNSRSEMNVSTLELGDSALYLCASSLGGFEAMSSYEQYFGPGTRLTVT.

This clone was detected only a few times. The rearrangement links TRBV6-5 to TRBJ1-2; D perhaps matches TRBD1 (5 bases). Germline V lookup: CDR1 MNHEY, CDR2 SVGAGI. Trimming left V 6 bases short and J 2 bases short, with 13 bases between. The CDR3 loop spans 14 amino acids. The CDR3 here is CASRRTTSNYGYTF. The DNA of the CDR3 is TGTGCCAGCAGAAGGACAACTTCAAACTATGGCTACACCTTC.

The chain carries TRBV27 and TRBJ2-5; 9 nucleotides align to TRBD2. The junction had 6 bases not matched to a gene; V was cut back by 4 bases and J by 3 bases. This CDR3 comprises 15 residues. CDR1 MNHEY and CDR2 SMNVEV come from the germline V gene (reference sequence). The CDR3, as DNA: TGTGCCAGCAGTTCCCCCGGGACTAGCAAAGAGACCCAGTACTTC. It specifies CASSSPGTSKETQYF.

The chain joins TRBV5-1 to TRBJ2-7; tentatively, D is TRBD2 (5 bases). Germline V gives CDR1 SGHRS, CDR2 YFSETQ. Trimming removed 0 bases at V and 1 base at J, with 14 bases between. The CDR3 extends over 16 amino acids. The CDR3 DNA reads TGCGCCAGCAGCTTGGCAGGTGCGGGCAGATCCTACGAGCAGTACTTC. This encodes CASSLAGAGRSYEQYF.

This clone turned up a few times. This sequence joins TRBV27 and TRBJ2-7; a possible D gene is TRBD2 (5 bases). Trimming removed 8 bases from V and 4 bases from J, with 24 bases in between. Per the germline V gene, CDR1 is MNHEY and CDR2 is SMNVEV (reference sequence). This CDR3 comprises 16 residues. The CDR3 DNA sequence: TGTGCCAGCCGGGCCCTATCGTCGGGAACCCTTTACGAGCAGTACTTC. Its protein is CASRALSSGTLYEQYF.

This clone has more than one count but fewer than ten. This chain connects TRBV28 to TRBJ2-1; 9 nucleotides agree with TRBD1. CDR3 length: 14 amino acids. The junction had 8 bases not matched to a gene; V was cut back by 5 bases and J by 9 bases. From germline, CDR1 is MDHEN and CDR2 SYDVKM. The chain's CDR3 is CASSPADRGAEQFF. CDR3 coding DNA: TGTGCCAGCAGTCCGGCGGACAGGGGAGCTGAGCAGTTCTTC. The variable domain in full, with the rest retrieved from reference TRBV28 and TRBJ2-1, is DVKVTQSSRYLVKRTGEKVFLECVQDMDHENMFWYRQDPGLGLRLIYFSYDVKMKEKGDIPEGYSVSREKKERFSLILESASTNQTSMYLCASSPADRGAEQFFGPGTRLTVL.

V is TRBV19 and J is TRBJ1-2; possibly TRBD1 for D (5 bases). Germline V gene lookup returns CDR1 LNHDA and CDR2 SQIVND (reference sequence). V was cut by 6 bases and J by 0 bases, with 17 bases left in between. The CDR3 has 16 residues. CDR3 residues: CASRLRDSGSNYGYTF. The CDR3 DNA reads TGTGCCAGTAGGCTACGGGACTCAGGATCTAACTATGGCTACACCTTC.

This clone was counted at least ten times. The chain uses TRBV30 and TRBJ1-1; TRBD1 matches at 7 bases. Looked up from germline, CDR1 is GTSNPN and CDR2 is SVGIG (reference sequence). With 8 bases clipped from V and 4 bases from J, the junction kept 7 bases outside the gene matches. The CDR3 runs 12 residues. In DNA form, the CDR3 reads TGTGCCACGGGACAGCTAGCCACTGAAGCTTTCTTT. It codes for CATGQLATEAFF.

This chain connects TRBV4-3 to TRBJ1-4, with TRBD1 matching 8 bases. Germline V gene sequence: CDR1 LGHNA, CDR2 YSLEER. V lost 1 base, J lost 7 bases, and 2 bases stayed unmatched. The CDR3 runs 14 residues. The CDR3 DNA reads as TGCGCCAGCAGCCAAGGACAGGGGAGTGAAAAACTGTTTTTT. It codes for CASSQGQGSEKLFF.

V usage is TRBV5-6 and J usage is TRBJ2-3; the match to TRBD1 covers 8 bases. Per the germline V gene, CDR1 is SGHDT and CDR2 is YYEEEE. J was trimmed by 4 bases and V by 2 bases; bases with no gene match: 3. The CDR3 extends over 14 amino acids. The CDR3 DNA is TGTGCCAGCAGCTTAGGGGACAGGCCAGATACGCAGTATTTT. It yields the protein CASSLGDRPDTQYF.

A few counts support this clone. This rearrangement joins TRBV7-3 to TRBJ2-3; possibly TRBD2 for D (6 bases). This CDR3 has 15 residues. Trimming cost V 4 bases and J 6 bases, with 17 bases left between them. Looked up from germline, CDR1 is SGHTA and CDR2 is FQGTGA. CDR3 sequence: CASSWGVSQRDTQYF. The CDR3 DNA sequence: TGTGCCAGCAGCTGGGGGGTTAGTCAAAGGGATACGCAGTATTTT.

This clone came up a few times. This chain connects TRBV2 to TRBJ2-7; 10 bases agree with TRBD2. CDR3 length: 16 amino acids. CDR1 SNHLY and CDR2 FYNNEI come from the germline V gene. V trimming: 3 bases; J trimming: 7 bases; junction bases outside the gene matches: 12. CDR3 sequence (DNA): TGTGCCAGCAGTGACCTTGCTAGCGGGGGATTTTCGGAGCAGTACTTC. It codes for CASSDLASGGFSEQYF.

The chain couples TRBV7-2 to TRBJ1-6; 7 nucleotides line up with TRBD1. The V gene's germline CDR1 is SGHTA and CDR2 FQGNSA. The CDR3 has 15 amino acids. Unmatched junction bases numbered 7, after V lost 5 bases and J lost 6 bases. The CDR3 region is CASSPRQGLNSPLHF. CDR3 nucleotide sequence: TGTGCCAGCAGCCCGCGACAGGGTCTTAATTCACCCCTCCACTTT.

This clone showed up just a few times. V gene TRBV18 combines with J gene TRBJ2-3; 10 nucleotides line up with TRBD2. This CDR3 comprises 16 residues. V gave up 6 bases and J gave up 3 bases; unmatched junction bases: 9. CDR1 and CDR2 (germline): KGHSH, LQKENI. CDR3 loop: CASSQNLAGVTDTQYF. CDR3 nucleotides: TGTGCCAGCTCCCAAAATCTAGCGGGGGTAACAGATACGCAGTATTTT. Full variable domain (missing parts from reference TRBV18 and TRBJ2-3): NAGVMQNPRHLVRRRGQEARLRCSPMKGHSHVYWYRQLPEEGLKFMVYLQKENIIDESGMPKERFSAEFPKEGPSILRIQQVVRGDSAAYFCASSQNLAGVTDTQYFGPGTRLTVL.

This clone showed up just a few times. The chain employs TRBV7-8 and TRBJ2-4; TRBD1 might be the D (6 bases). The V gene's germline CDR1 is SGHVS and CDR2 FQNEAQ. Trimming took 5 bases from V and 7 from J, leaving 15 bases between them. CDR3 length: 14 amino acids. CDR3 in DNA: TGTGCCAGCAGCCGACCCTACAGGGAGAACATTCAGTACTTC. Residues: CASSRPYRENIQYF.

V is TRBV7-8 and J is TRBJ1-1; D is undetermined. The CDR3 runs to 14 residues. The germline gives CDR1 SGHVS, CDR2 FQNEAQ. V was shortened by 1 base and J by 1 base, with 7 bases between the two germline ends. The CDR3 DNA is TGTGCCAGCAGCTTAGTTACGGGGAACACTGAAGCTTTCTTT. It specifies CASSLVTGNTEAFF.

The V and J genes are TRBV5-1 and TRBJ2-7, with D possibly TRBD1 on 5 matching bases. CDR1 is SGHRS, CDR2 YFSETQ, per germline. The CDR3 has 14 amino acids. V shed 0 bases and J shed 6 bases, with 13 bases lying between them. The CDR3 reads CASSLAQQASEQYF. The CDR3 nucleotides are TGCGCCAGCAGCTTGGCCCAACAGGCATCCGAGCAGTACTTC.

The chain links TRBV5-1 to TRBJ2-4, with 7 bases identical to TRBD2. The trim removed 4 bases at V and 4 bases at J, leaving 17 bases unmatched. Per germline, CDR1 SGHRS and CDR2 YFSETQ. This CDR3 spans 18 amino acids. The CDR3 bases are TGCGCCAGCAGCCTGGAAAGTGTTCGGGGGGACGGGAAAAACATTCAGTACTTC. This gives the protein CASSLESVRGDGKNIQYF.

V is TRBV6-6 and J is TRBJ2-7, with D possibly being TRBD2 (5 bases). The V end was cut by 7 bases, the J end by 3 bases, with 16 bases between. Germline lookup yields CDR1 MNHNY and CDR2 SVGAGI (reference sequence). The CDR3 loop spans 14 amino acids. The CDR3 bases are TGTGCCAGCACCCTGACGGAGGCGATCTACGAGCAGTACTTC. This translates into CASTLTEAIYEQYF.

CDR3 amino acids: CASSLGQGIPYGYTF. The CDR3 bases are TGTGCCAGCAGTCTGGGACAGGGAATCCCCTATGGCTACACCTTC. The V and J genes are TRBV27 and TRBJ1-2, with 9 bases lining up with TRBD1. This CDR3 has 15 residues. Germline trimming cut 5 bases from V and 4 bases from J; bases unmatched to any gene: 8. Germline CDR1 reads MNHEY; CDR2 reads SMNVEV (reference sequence).

This clone showed up just a few times. The chain couples TRBV7-8 to TRBJ2-5, with 7 bases fitting TRBD1. After removal of 4 bases from V and 2 bases from J, the junction contained 7 bases not matched to a gene. The CDR3 is made up of 15 amino acids. Per the germline V gene, CDR1 is SGHVS and CDR2 is FQNEAQ. The CDR3 protein is CASSSRQGQQETQYF. The DNA for the CDR3 is TGTGCCAGCAGCTCCCGACAGGGACAACAAGAGACCCAGTACTTC.

This clone was detected a few times. V and J are TRBV14 and TRBJ1-1; maybe TRBD1 (6 bases). This CDR3 is built from 13 residues. The ends were cut back, 4 bases at V and 2 bases at J, with 8 bases in the middle. The germline V gene encodes CDR1 SGHDN and CDR2 FVKESK. CDR3 coding DNA: TGTGCCAGCAGCCGGACAGCAAACACTGAAGCTTTCTTT. Its translation: CASSRTANTEAFF.

On this clone: The junction departs from germline at one end; a sequencing error may be responsible. The rearrangement joins TRBV28 to TRBJ1-2; tentative D call: TRBD1 (5 bases). Germline CDR1 MDHEN, CDR2 SYDVKM. The CDR3 extends over 14 amino acids. The CDR3, as DNA: TGTGCCAGCATCACCACCGGGCTACAGGCGGTCCAAGCCTTC. Translating gives CASITTGLQAVQAF.

This sequence joins TRBV7-2 and TRBJ1-2, with 7 bases matching TRBD1. V shed 5 bases, J shed 3 bases, and the junction held 3 bases outside the gene matches. The CDR3 consists of 13 residues. Germline CDR1 is SGHTA and CDR2 is FQGNSA. For the CDR3, the DNA is TGTGCCAGCAGCATCGGACAGGACTATGGCTACACCTTC. It specifies CASSIGQDYGYTF.